This TCR beta chain was retrieved from a study of early T cells in non-severe SARS-CoV-2 infection. Study-wide context: Chains were not paired, and sequencing was done on bulk RNA from unsorted whole blood. Study results and caveats: Private and CD4 specificities were missed by VDJdb matching, which favored anti-spike CD8 responses.

Individual cDNA molecules were tagged with unique molecular identifiers, the study reported. TCRdb re-derived calls from the 5' RACE reads in MiXCR, one entry per CDR3 protein. The sample contains tens of thousands of distinct CDR3 sequences, nearly 7.5% of which appear only once. The germline CDR1 and CDR2 sequences are DFQATT and SNEGSKA (reference sequence). Trimming cost V 0 bases and J 7 bases; bases outside gene matches: 17. The CDR3 length is 17 residues. This clonotype was seen more than once but under ten times. The antigen remains unidentified. The material sequenced was whole blood. This TCR was recovered from an adult who was a healthcare worker with PCR-confirmed SARS-CoV-2 infection or an uninfected control (not recorded which). The gene calls are TRBV20-1 and TRBJ1-2; 7 bases line up with TRBD1. CDR3 coding DNA: TGCAGTGCTAGAGACCTCGTGAGGTCAGGGGGGAGACGTGGCTACACCTTC. It codes for CSARDLVRSGGRRGYTF.